The clone carrying this T cell receptor beta chain occurred a few times. The source of the sample is a study of blood T cell repertoires in COVID-19. Study-wide context: Sources were T cells, B-cell-depleted T cells, or PBMCs; the material itself was cDNA or gDNA.

Clones were sequenced by immunoSEQ multiplex PCR, and TCRdb holds only the in-frame ones, with some missing. The sample consists of tens of thousands of clones, approximately 81% of them appearing once. Trimming cost V 0 bases and J 0 bases, with 6 bases left between them. Germline V gives CDR1 MGHRA, CDR2 YSYEKL. The CDR3 covers 15 residues. The chain has TRBV4-1 and TRBJ1-3; the D is unclear. Sequencing was carried out using peripheral blood. The clonotype was recovered from a man aged 50-59 years with active or convalescent COVID-19. This chain's CDR3 is CASSQDRNSGNTIYF. CDR3 sequence (DNA): TGCGCCAGCAGCCAAGACAGGAACTCTGGAAACACCATATATTTT.